This T cell receptor beta chain derives from a study of tumor-infiltrating lymphocytes in primary liver carcinoma. Study in general: The five patients, who were men and women, ranged in age from 30 to 69 years. General study findings and limits: The study found tumor-adjacent and tumor-blood pairs overlapped less than tumor region pairs. Tumor top-250-clone fractions significantly exceeded those of blood (p = 0.039).

The input was 500 ng total RNA; TCR beta cDNA was made from it with a constant-region primer. Amplification in three nested multiplex PCR rounds with slightly modified ARM-PCR gave rise to TCR beta libraries. TRBV1-TRBV30 forward primers paired with a C-beta reverse primer were used in the first two PCR rounds, which ran about 11 cycles each. One entry per CDR3 protein results from TCRdb running MiXCR on the multiplex PCR reads. The table includes a few hundred thousand distinct CDR3 sequences, roughly three fifths detected once. Researchers drew blood RNA from unsorted whole blood and extracted germline DNA as well. On this clonotype: What it recognizes is unknown.

V was trimmed by 5 bases and J by 4 bases, leaving 11 bases between them. From germline, CDR1 is MDHEN and CDR2 SYDVKM. The CDR3 runs 13 residues. The source of this sequence is a woman between 25 and 40 years old with primary liver carcinoma and hepatitis B virus infection. The specimen was peripheral blood. The V and J genes are TRBV28 and TRBJ1-2, with a weak D call TRBD1 (5 bases). The CDR3 DNA reads as TGTGCCAGCAGTGCAACAGGATGCTATGGCTACACCTTC. Translation: CASSATGCYGYTF.